The 10 T cell receptor beta chains listed next were all sequenced from one sample in a study of T cell responses to AZD1222 COVID-19 vaccine. Produced via immunoSEQ multiplex PCR; TCRdb's table is partial and in-frame only. Altogether 100,000 to 150,000 clones are present, under 95% being singletons, with the ten largest covering about 1%. Here the sequenced sample was peripheral blood, taken 28 days after the second AZD1222 dose. These receptor sequences come from an adult who received the AZD1222 COVID-19 vaccine.

This chain links TRBV27 with TRBJ2-1; D remains unclear. V was pared by 3 bases and J by 5 bases, with 8 bases between. Per germline, CDR1 MNHEY and CDR2 SMNVEV (reference sequence). This CDR3 region has 13 residues. CDR3 amino acids: CASSFYHHNEQFF. CDR3 nucleotide sequence: TGTGCCAGCAGTTTTTATCATCACAATGAGCAGTTCTTC.

This clone appeared once. The gene calls are TRBV9 and TRBJ1-2; unclear D gene. CDR3 length: 14 residues. The ends were cut back, 3 bases at V and 7 bases at J, with 16 bases in the middle. The germline V gene has CDR1 SGDLS and CDR2 YYNGEE. The CDR3 loop is CASSAMGHIRGYTF. CDR3 bases: TGTGCCAGCAGCGCTATGGGCCACATTCGTGGCTACACCTTC.

Only a few counts were recorded for this clone. The chain employs TRBV19 and TRBJ1-2, with 8 bases that match TRBD1. The CDR3 totals 15 residues. V lost 9 bases to trimming and J lost 5 bases; unmatched junction nucleotides: 14. CDR1 is LNHDA and CDR2 is SQIVND in the germline V gene (reference sequence). The CDR3 spells CASSLWTGLEYGYTF. The CDR3 DNA follows: TGTGCCAGCTCACTCTGGACAGGGCTAGAGTATGGCTACACCTTC.

The V call is TRBV6-4, the J call TRBJ1-3; 8 bases align to TRBD1. Germline V gene data show CDR1 as MRHNA and CDR2 as SNTAGT. This CDR3 has 21 amino acids. V gave up 0 bases and J gave up 0 bases; unmatched junction bases: 16. The DNA of the CDR3 is TGTGCCAGCAGTGACTCTCGACCGGCAGGGGGCCCGAATAACTCTGGAAACACCATATATTTT. It encodes CASSDSRPAGGPNNSGNTIYF.

This clone showed up just a few times. J is TRBJ1-5 and V is TRBV5-6; 9 bases line up with TRBD1. CDR3 length: 15 residues. Per germline, CDR1 SGHDT and CDR2 YYEEEE. V shed 4 bases and J 3 bases; nucleotides not matched to a gene: 5. The CDR3 loop is CASSLTGGSNQPQHF. In DNA, the CDR3 is TGTGCCAGCAGCCTGACAGGGGGGTCCAATCAGCCCCAGCATTTT. The full variable domain, its missing parts supplied by reference TRBV5-6 and TRBJ1-5, is DAGVTQSPTHLIKTRGQQVTLRCSPKSGHDTVSWYQQALGQGPQFIFQYYEEEERQRGNFPDRFSGHQFPNYSSELNVNALLLGDSALYLCASSLTGGSNQPQHFGDGTRLSIL.

V gene TRBV29-1 combines with J gene TRBJ2-1; TRBD2 aligns across 16 bases. Germline V gene data show CDR1 as SQVTM and CDR2 as ANQGSEA. The V gene end was trimmed by 3 bases and the J gene end by 13 bases; junction bases not matched to a gene: 9. The CDR3 is made up of 15 amino acids. The CDR3 is CSVEDAGTSGRAQFF. The CDR3 DNA sequence: TGCAGCGTTGAGGACGCCGGGACTAGCGGGAGGGCCCAGTTCTTC.

J is TRBJ1-5 and V is TRBV28, with a weak D call TRBD1 (5 bases). The CDR3 has 15 residues. The germline CDR1 and CDR2 sequences are MDHEN and SYDVKM. The V end was cut by 2 bases, the J end by 1 base, with 9 bases between. As DNA, the CDR3 is TGTGCCAGCAGTTTAGGGGCAGGGAGCAATCAGCCCCAGCATTTT. This encodes CASSLGAGSNQPQHF.

The chain employs TRBV10-3 and TRBJ2-1, with 8 bases fitting TRBD1. Per germline, CDR1 ENHRY and CDR2 SYGVKD. The CDR3 runs to 13 residues. Trimming took 7 bases from V and 7 from J; bases not matched to a gene: 6. CDR3 region: CAITPDRENEQFF. In DNA, the CDR3 is TGTGCCATCACCCCGGACAGGGAGAATGAGCAGTTCTTC.

The gene calls are TRBV27 and TRBJ2-3, with D hard to call. In germline, CDR1 is MNHEY, CDR2 SMNVEV (reference sequence). V lost 3 bases, J lost 5 bases, and 9 bases lay in between. CDR3 length: 13 amino acids. The CDR3 DNA is TGTGCCAGCAGTTTTTCCTGGAAAGATACGCAGTATTTT. As protein: CASSFSWKDTQYF.

This CDR3 reads CAWSLKAFGGEQYF. In DNA, the CDR3 is TGTGCCTGGAGCCTAAAGGCTTTTGGGGGCGAGCAGTACTTC. V usage is TRBV30 and J usage is TRBJ2-7; D is tentatively TRBD1 or TRBD2 (5 bases each). The germline gives CDR1 GTSNPN, CDR2 SVGIG (reference sequence). There are 14 residues in the CDR3. Trimming stripped 3 bases from V and 6 bases from J, with 18 bases between.